The 32 T cell receptor beta chains below come from one sample, sequenced in a study of OX40 agonist ivuxolimab in advanced cancers. Measured with immunoSEQ multiplex PCR; TCRdb has only the in-frame clones, and not every one. This repertoire shows tens of thousands of clones, 80% to 90% found once; its top ten account for around 1.5%. Sequencing was performed on CD4+ or CD8+ T cells sorted from blood, taken in a trial of the OX40 agonist ivuxolimab. The receptors originated from an adult with an advanced solid tumor such as melanoma, head and neck, liver or kidney cancer.

The V call is TRBV5-4, the J call TRBJ2-3; D is ambiguous. The CDR3 extends over 12 amino acids. CDR1 is SGHNT and CDR2 is YYREEE in the germline V gene (reference sequence). The germline V and J ends were trimmed by 4 bases and 8 bases, with 11 bases remaining between them. The CDR3 region is CASSLLESTQYF. CDR3 DNA sequence: TGTGCCAGCAGCCTTCTCGAGTCTACGCAGTATTTT.

This clone was seen once. V gene TRBV7-9 combines with J gene TRBJ2-3, with D maybe TRBD1 (6 bases). CDR3 length: 12 residues. V lost 5 bases and J 8 bases, leaving 11 bases between the germline ends. CDR1 is SEHNR, CDR2 FQNEAQ, per germline (reference sequence). Here the CDR3 reads CASSHRVGTQYF. CDR3 sequence (DNA): TGTGCCAGCAGCCACAGGGTGGGTACGCAGTATTTT.

This clone was counted a single time. V is TRBV27 and J is TRBJ2-3, with TRBD2 identical over 7 bases. V lost 6 bases to trimming and J lost 2 bases; unmatched junction nucleotides: 11. Germline loops: CDR1 MNHEY, CDR2 SMNVEV (reference sequence). The CDR3 is made up of 16 amino acids. CDR3 in amino acids: CASRAGARAYTDTQYF. CDR3 bases: TGTGCCAGCAGGGCGGGAGCTAGAGCCTACACAGATACGCAGTATTTT.

The chain employs TRBV29-1 and TRBJ2-5; possibly TRBD1 or TRBD2 for D (6 bases each). The CDR3 has 12 residues. Germline V gene sequence: CDR1 SQVTM, CDR2 ANQGSEA. The V and J ends lost 7 bases and 4 bases respectively, with 13 bases between them. CDR3: CSGGDIGETQYF. In nucleotides, the CDR3 is TGCAGCGGCGGGGACATCGGAGAGACCCAGTACTTC. The full variable domain, completed using reference TRBV29-1 and TRBJ2-5, is SAVISQKPSRDICQRGTSLTIQCQVDSQVTMMFWYRQQPGQSLTLIATANQGSEATYESGFVIDKFPISRPNLTFSTLTVSNMSPEDSSIYLCSGGDIGETQYFGPGTRLLVL.

Only a few counts were recorded for this clone. The chain employs TRBV6-6 and TRBJ2-3; D is ambiguous. Germline CDR1 is MNHNY and CDR2 is SVGAGI (reference sequence). The CDR3 covers 14 residues. Trimming removed 5 bases at V and 4 bases at J, with 13 bases between. The CDR3 DNA sequence: TGTGCCAGCAGTCTACAGAGCCGCCCAGATACGCAGTATTTT. It yields the protein CASSLQSRPDTQYF.

The rearrangement links TRBV5-8 to TRBJ1-2; TRBD1 aligns across 7 bases. J lost 4 bases, V lost 2 bases, and 5 bases had no gene match. Germline CDR1 SGHTS, CDR2 YDEGEE. CDR3 length equals 14 residues. This CDR3 reads CASSFVEGAYGYTF. In DNA, the CDR3 is TGTGCCAGCAGCTTTGTCGAGGGGGCCTATGGCTACACCTTC.

The rearrangement joins TRBV9 to TRBJ2-5; weak D call: TRBD2 (5 bases). V dropped 1 base and J dropped 5 bases, with 12 bases sitting between them. CDR1 is SGDLS, CDR2 YYNGEE, per germline. CDR3 length: 14 amino acids. The CDR3 protein is CASSVLGGRETQYF. CDR3 coding DNA: TGTGCCAGCAGCGTACTAGGAGGCCGGGAGACCCAGTACTTC.

The V and J genes are TRBV18 and TRBJ1-3, with TRBD1 matching over 9 bases. Per the germline V gene, CDR1 is KGHSH and CDR2 is LQKENI. This CDR3 has 15 residues. V trimming: 3 bases; J trimming: 7 bases; junction bases outside the gene matches: 7. As DNA, the CDR3 is TGTGCCAGCTCACCCGCCGGGACAGGGAAGAACACCATATATTTT. Protein: CASSPAGTGKNTIYF.

The rearrangement links TRBV7-3 to TRBJ1-6; 8 bases are shared with TRBD1. Germline V gene lookup returns CDR1 SGHTA and CDR2 FQGTGA. This CDR3 region has 15 residues. Losses at the gene ends were 5 bases for V and 10 bases for J; bases not matched to a gene: 10. Here the CDR3 reads CASSMSGGAGSPLHF. The CDR3 coding sequence is TGTGCCAGCAGCATGTCAGGGGGCGCAGGCTCACCCCTCCACTTT.

This chain links TRBV29-1 with TRBJ2-3; TRBD2 aligns across 9 bases. The CDR3 extends over 16 amino acids. Germline assignment: CDR1 SQVTM and CDR2 ANQGSEA. With V trimmed by 3 bases and J by 4 bases, 11 bases remained unmatched. In nucleotides, the CDR3 is TGCAGCGTTGAGAGTGGGCTAGCGGGACTGGCAGATACGCAGTATTTT. Amino acid sequence: CSVESGLAGLADTQYF.

The chain couples TRBV19 to TRBJ2-1; no clear D gene. V lost 5 bases and J 0 bases, leaving 14 bases between the germline ends. This CDR3 is built from 16 residues. In germline, CDR1 is LNHDA, CDR2 SQIVND (reference sequence). The CDR3 loop reads CASSPNTYSSYNEQFF. The CDR3, as DNA: TGTGCCAGTAGTCCCAACACGTATAGCTCCTACAATGAGCAGTTCTTC.

This clone was seen a few times. This chain connects TRBV4-2 to TRBJ2-2; no firm D call. In germline, CDR1 is LGHNA, CDR2 YNFKEQ. The CDR3 covers 15 residues. The V gene lost 5 bases and the J gene lost 3 bases, with 13 bases spanning the gap. The CDR3 region is CASSGPTWDTGELFF. The CDR3, as DNA: TGTGCCAGCAGCGGGCCTACGTGGGACACCGGGGAGCTGTTTTTT.

The chain recombines TRBV28 with TRBJ1-1; D unresolved. Germline loops: CDR1 MDHEN, CDR2 SYDVKM. The CDR3 spans 15 residues. V shed 2 bases and J shed 3 bases, with 13 bases lying between them. The CDR3 DNA is TGTGCCAGCAGTTTACCAGTCATAAGGCACACTGAAGCTTTCTTT. Protein: CASSLPVIRHTEAFF. Complete variable domain (other parts from reference TRBV28 and TRBJ1-1): DVKVTQSSRYLVKRTGEKVFLECVQDMDHENMFWYRQDPGLGLRLIYFSYDVKMKEKGDIPEGYSVSREKKERFSLILESASTNQTSMYLCASSLPVIRHTEAFFGQGTRLTVV.

The rearrangement uses TRBV11-3 and TRBJ2-5, with 10 bases that match TRBD1. Gene TRBJ2-7 matches the end of the DNA better, so the J call may be wrong. Germline CDR1 reads SGHNT; CDR2 reads YENEEA. CDR3 size: 15 residues. The CDR3 spells CASSFGTGVVYEQYF. CDR3 nucleotides: TGTGCCAGCAGCTTTGGGACAGGGGTGGTCTACGAGCAGTACTTC.

The chain has TRBV20-1 and TRBJ2-5; D not certain. Germline CDR1 and CDR2: DFQATT and SNEGSKA (reference sequence). The germline V and J ends were trimmed by 6 bases and 0 bases, with 5 bases remaining between them. CDR3 length: 11 amino acids. The DNA for the CDR3 is TGCAGTGCGGACCACCAAGAGACCCAGTACTTC. This codes for CSADHQETQYF.

This CDR3 reads CASSLEARSNEQFF. The CDR3, as DNA: TGTGCCAGCAGCTTAGAAGCGCGATCCAATGAGCAGTTCTTC. The chain uses TRBV7-3 and TRBJ2-1; D ambiguous. V gave up 2 bases and J gave up 6 bases, with 11 bases separating them. Germline CDR1 SGHTA, CDR2 FQGTGA. The CDR3 has 14 amino acids.

The chain is built from TRBV29-1 and TRBJ2-7; either TRBD1 or TRBD2 may fit D (5 bases each). Germline values: CDR1 SQVTM, CDR2 ANQGSEA. Deletions cut 4 bases from V and 0 bases from J, with 13 bases between. The CDR3 consists of 14 residues. This CDR3 reads CSVADPGTSYEQYF. CDR3 bases: TGCAGCGTTGCCGACCCGGGGACCTCCTACGAGCAGTACTTC.

The chain combines TRBV19 with TRBJ1-1, with no clear D. V was clipped by 3 bases and J by 1 base, with 6 bases between them. The CDR3 runs to 13 residues. Per the germline V gene, CDR1 is LNHDA and CDR2 is SQIVND (reference sequence). Here the CDR3 DNA reads TGTGCCAGTAGTATTAGCCGGAACACTGAAGCTTTCTTT. It yields the protein CASSISRNTEAFF.

This chain connects TRBV2 to TRBJ2-1, with D tentatively TRBD1 or TRBD2 (6 bases each). The CDR3 contains 18 residues. V was trimmed by 3 bases and J by 6 bases, leaving 24 bases between them. CDR1 and CDR2 from the germline V gene are SNHLY and FYNNEI. The CDR3 here is CASSERTLGGGEVNEQFF. CDR3 nucleotides: TGTGCCAGCAGTGAGAGGACCCTTGGGGGCGGGGAAGTCAATGAGCAGTTCTTC.

The chain carries TRBV5-4 and TRBJ2-6; 9 positions agree with TRBD2. V dropped 5 bases and J dropped 6; count of bases not matched to a gene: 21. Germline CDR1 SGHNT, CDR2 YYREEE (reference sequence). The length of the CDR3 is 20 residues. CDR3 in DNA: TGTGCCAGCAGGTCGGGAGGCGGACTAGCGATTACCATGGAGGCCAACGTCCTGACTTTC. Translation gives CASRSGGGLAITMEANVLTF. Full variable domain (missing parts from reference TRBV5-4 and TRBJ2-6): ETGVTQSPTHLIKTRGQQVTLRCSSQSGHNTVSWYQQALGQGPQFIFQYYREEENGRGNFPPRFSGLQFPNYSSELNVNALELDDSALYLCASRSGGGLAITMEANVLTFGAGSRLTVL.

The gene calls are TRBV5-5 and TRBJ2-7; TRBD1 might be the D (5 bases). V lost 0 bases and J lost 2, with 15 bases in between. This CDR3 spans 16 amino acids. Germline CDR1 is SGHKS and CDR2 is YYEKEE (reference sequence). The DNA of the CDR3 is TGTGCCAGCAGCTTGGTTCTAGGGGTTTCGACCTACGAGCAGTACTTC. Residues: CASSLVLGVSTYEQYF.

The chain employs TRBV7-2 and TRBJ2-3, with a possible D match to TRBD2 (7 bases). Germline V gene data show CDR1 as SGHTA and CDR2 as FQGNSA. The CDR3 consists of 16 residues. Between the trimmed V and J ends, which lost 5 bases and 3 bases, there was a span of 18 bases. CDR3 region: CASSGGGAPQTDTQYF. The CDR3 DNA reads as TGTGCCAGCAGCGGAGGGGGGGCCCCCCAAACAGATACGCAGTATTTT.

J is TRBJ1-2 and V is TRBV19, with D perhaps matching TRBD1 (5 bases). The CDR3 length is 15 residues. The V end was cut by 7 bases, the J end by 2 bases, with 17 bases between. The germline V gene has CDR1 LNHDA and CDR2 SQIVND (reference sequence). The CDR3 DNA is TGTGCCAGTACCCTAGGGGCAGGAGGAAACTATGGCTACACCTTC. Protein product: CASTLGAGGNYGYTF.

The gene calls are TRBV5-6 and TRBJ2-5, with D uncertain. CDR3 size: 14 residues. V gave up 0 bases and J gave up 0 bases, with 6 bases separating them. Germline CDR1 and CDR2: SGHDT and YYEEEE. CDR3: CASSLVGYQETQYF. The CDR3 nucleotides read TGTGCCAGCAGCTTGGTGGGATACCAAGAGACCCAGTACTTC.

V gene TRBV5-6 combines with J gene TRBJ2-5; 7 bases fit TRBD1. The CDR3 extends over 14 amino acids. Trimming cost V 1 base and J 4 bases; bases outside gene matches: 4. CDR1 SGHDT and CDR2 YYEEEE come from the germline V gene. The CDR3 sequence is CASSLPSGGETQYF. CDR3 nucleotides: TGTGCCAGCAGCTTGCCGTCAGGGGGAGAGACCCAGTACTTC.

This chain uses TRBV6-5 with TRBJ2-7; TRBD1 agrees at 7 bases. The CDR3 consists of 15 residues. V shed 4 bases, J shed 0 bases, and the junction held 6 bases outside the gene matches. The germline CDR1 and CDR2 sequences are MNHEY and SVGAGI. The CDR3 DNA reads TGTGCCAGCAGTTCCAGGGGGTTGAGCTCCTACGAGCAGTACTTC. Protein: CASSSRGLSSYEQYF.

This chain joins TRBV7-6 and TRBJ2-7; 7 bases match TRBD1. Germline CDR1 and CDR2: SGHVS and FNYEAQ. Germline trimming cut 5 bases from V and 2 bases from J; bases unmatched to any gene: 6. This CDR3 has 14 residues. As DNA, the CDR3 is TGTGCCAGCAGCCATGGGACAGAAGCCTACGAGCAGTACTTC. This encodes CASSHGTEAYEQYF.

The CDR3 bases are TGCGCCAGCAGCCAAGAGGTTGCCGGGACGGATCTGAACACTGAAGCTTTCTTT. Translated: CASSQEVAGTDLNTEAFF. The V gene is TRBV4-3, the J gene TRBJ1-1; maybe TRBD1 (5 bases). The germline gives CDR1 LGHNA, CDR2 YSLEER. The CDR3 totals 18 residues. Trimming cost V 0 bases and J 0 bases, with 17 bases left between them.

The chain links TRBV5-1 to TRBJ2-3, with D hard to call. The CDR3 spans 14 residues. Germline-derived CDR1 and CDR2 are SGHRS and YFSETQ. The germline V and J ends were trimmed by 7 bases and 2 bases, with 14 bases remaining between them. The CDR3 DNA reads as TGCGCCAGCTCTGGAAGGGAATACACAGATACGCAGTATTTT. Amino acids: CASSGREYTDTQYF.

V and J are TRBV7-9 and TRBJ2-2, with TRBD1 as a possible D gene (5 bases). Trimming pared 4 bases from V and 6 bases from J, leaving 15 bases between. Germline V CDR1 and CDR2: SEHNR, FQNEAQ (reference sequence). The CDR3 runs to 15 residues. CDR3 amino acids: CASSSQAPLSGELFF. CDR3 nucleotides: TGTGCCAGCAGCTCACAGGCCCCTCTCTCCGGGGAGCTGTTTTTT. Filled out from reference TRBV7-9 and TRBJ2-2, the complete variable domain reads DTGVSQNPRHKITKRGQNVTFRCDPISEHNRLYWYRQTLGQGPEFLTYFQNEAQLEKSRLLSDRFSAERPKGSFSTLEIQRTEQGDSAMYLCASSSQAPLSGELFFGEGSRLTVL.

V usage is TRBV7-2 and J usage is TRBJ2-2, with D possibly being TRBD1 (5 bases). V lost 5 bases to trimming and J lost 8 bases, with 9 bases between them. Germline V lookup: CDR1 SGHTA, CDR2 FQGNSA. This CDR3 spans 12 amino acids. Written as DNA, the CDR3 is TGTGCCAGCAGCACCCAGGGAGGGGAGCTGTTTTTT. This encodes CASSTQGGELFF.

The count of this clone is one. This rearrangement joins TRBV9 to TRBJ2-3; the match to TRBD2 covers 10 bases. Germline CDR1 SGDLS, CDR2 YYNGEE. Unmatched junction bases numbered 2, after V lost 0 bases and J lost 4 bases. The CDR3 runs 15 residues. The CDR3 nucleotides read TGTGCCAGCAGCGTAGCTAGCGGGAGCGCAGATACGCAGTATTTT. This gives the protein CASSVASGSADTQYF. Complete variable domain (other parts from reference TRBV9 and TRBJ2-3): DSGVTQTPKHLITATGQRVTLRCSPRSGDLSVYWYQQSLDQGLQFLIQYYNGEERAKGNILERFSAQQFPDLHSELNLSSLELGDSALYFCASSVASGSADTQYFGPGTRLTVL.